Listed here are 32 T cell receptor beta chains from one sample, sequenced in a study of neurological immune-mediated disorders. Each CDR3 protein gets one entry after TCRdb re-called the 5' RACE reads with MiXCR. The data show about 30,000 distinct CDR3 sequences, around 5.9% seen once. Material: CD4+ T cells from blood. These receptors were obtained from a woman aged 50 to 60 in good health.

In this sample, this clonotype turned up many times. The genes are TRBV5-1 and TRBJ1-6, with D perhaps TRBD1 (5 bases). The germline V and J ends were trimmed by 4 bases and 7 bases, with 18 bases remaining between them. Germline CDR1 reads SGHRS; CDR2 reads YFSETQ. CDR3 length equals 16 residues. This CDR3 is CASSPWTGGRNSPLHF. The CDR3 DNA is TGCGCCAGCAGCCCGTGGACCGGGGGACGGAATTCACCCCTCCACTTT.

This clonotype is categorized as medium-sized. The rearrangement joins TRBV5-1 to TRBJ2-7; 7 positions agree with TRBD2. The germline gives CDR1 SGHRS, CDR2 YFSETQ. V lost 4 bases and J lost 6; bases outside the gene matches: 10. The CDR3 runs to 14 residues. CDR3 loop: CASSMAREGSEQYF. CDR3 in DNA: TGCGCCAGCAGCATGGCGAGGGAGGGCTCCGAGCAGTACTTC.

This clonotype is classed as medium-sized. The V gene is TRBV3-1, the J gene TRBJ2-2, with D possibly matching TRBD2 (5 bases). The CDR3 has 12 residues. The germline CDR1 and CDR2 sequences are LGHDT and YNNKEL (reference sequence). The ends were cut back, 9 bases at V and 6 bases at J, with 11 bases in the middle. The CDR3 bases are TGTGCCAGTAGCGATTCTCCCGGGGAGCTGTTTTTT. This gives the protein CASSDSPGELFF.

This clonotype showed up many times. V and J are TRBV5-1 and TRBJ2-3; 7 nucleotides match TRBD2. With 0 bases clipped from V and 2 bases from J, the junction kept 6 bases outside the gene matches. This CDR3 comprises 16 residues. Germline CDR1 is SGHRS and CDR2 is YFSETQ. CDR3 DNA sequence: TGCGCCAGCAGCTTGGAGCGGGGCGGGGTCACAGATACGCAGTATTTT. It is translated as CASSLERGGVTDTQYF.

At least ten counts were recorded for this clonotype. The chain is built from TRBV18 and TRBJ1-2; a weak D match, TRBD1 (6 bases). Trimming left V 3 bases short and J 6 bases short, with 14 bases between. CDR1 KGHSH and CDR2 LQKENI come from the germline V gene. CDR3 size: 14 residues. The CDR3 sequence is CASSPGDRRNGYTF. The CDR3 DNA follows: TGTGCCAGCTCACCCGGAGACAGGAGAAATGGCTACACCTTC.

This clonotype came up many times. CDR3 nucleotide sequence: TGCAGTGCTAGAGGGGAAACGCCGAAAGAGCAGTACTTC. Translated, it gives CSARGETPKEQYF. V is TRBV20-1 and J is TRBJ2-7; D not resolved. V was shortened by 1 base and J by 7 bases, with 14 bases between the two germline ends. The CDR3 extends over 13 amino acids. Germline-derived CDR1 and CDR2 are DFQATT and SNEGSKA (reference sequence).

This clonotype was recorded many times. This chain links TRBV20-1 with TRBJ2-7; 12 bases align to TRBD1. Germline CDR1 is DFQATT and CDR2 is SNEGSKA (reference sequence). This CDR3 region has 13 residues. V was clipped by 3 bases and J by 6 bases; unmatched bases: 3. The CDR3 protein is CSASGTGGSEQYF. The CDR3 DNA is TGCAGTGCTAGTGGGACAGGGGGCTCCGAGCAGTACTTC.

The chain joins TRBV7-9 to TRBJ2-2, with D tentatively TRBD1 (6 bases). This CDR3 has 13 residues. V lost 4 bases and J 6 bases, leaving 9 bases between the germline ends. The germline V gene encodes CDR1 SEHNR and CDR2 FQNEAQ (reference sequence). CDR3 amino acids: CASSSYRAGELFF. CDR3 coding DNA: TGTGCCAGCAGCTCTTACAGGGCCGGGGAGCTGTTTTTT.

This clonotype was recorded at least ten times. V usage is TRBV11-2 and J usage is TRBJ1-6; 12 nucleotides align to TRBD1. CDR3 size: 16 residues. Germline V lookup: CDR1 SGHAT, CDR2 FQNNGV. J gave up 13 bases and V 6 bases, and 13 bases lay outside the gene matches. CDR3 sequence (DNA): TGTGCCAGCAGGCGGGACAGGGGGCATCGAGCAAATCCCCTCCACTTT. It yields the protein CASRRDRGHRANPLHF.

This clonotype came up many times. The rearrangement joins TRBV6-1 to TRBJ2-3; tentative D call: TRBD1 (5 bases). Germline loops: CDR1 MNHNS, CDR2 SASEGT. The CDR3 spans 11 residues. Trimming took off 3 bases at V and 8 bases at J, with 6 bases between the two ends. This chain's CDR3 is CASSDRATQYF. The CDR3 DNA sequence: TGTGCCAGCAGTGACAGGGCTACGCAGTATTTT.

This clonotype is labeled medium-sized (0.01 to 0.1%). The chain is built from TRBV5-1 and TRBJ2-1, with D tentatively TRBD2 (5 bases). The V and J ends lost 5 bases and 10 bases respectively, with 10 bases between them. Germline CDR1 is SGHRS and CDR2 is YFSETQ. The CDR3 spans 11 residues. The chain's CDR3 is CASSRTQEQFF. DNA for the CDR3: TGCGCCAGCAGTCGGACTCAAGAGCAGTTCTTC.

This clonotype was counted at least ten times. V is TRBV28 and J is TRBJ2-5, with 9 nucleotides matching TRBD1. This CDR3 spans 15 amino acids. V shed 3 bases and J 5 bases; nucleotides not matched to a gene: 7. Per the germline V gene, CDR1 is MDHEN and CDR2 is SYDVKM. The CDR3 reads CASSLGGQGSETQYF. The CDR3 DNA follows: TGTGCCAGCAGTTTGGGGGGACAGGGAAGCGAGACCCAGTACTTC.

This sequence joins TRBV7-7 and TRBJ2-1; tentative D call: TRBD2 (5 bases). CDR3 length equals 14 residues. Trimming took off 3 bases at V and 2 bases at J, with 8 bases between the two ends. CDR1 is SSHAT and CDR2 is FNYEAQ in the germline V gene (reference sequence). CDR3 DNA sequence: TGTGCCAGCAGCTTGTCAGCGGCCTACAATGAGCAGTTCTTC. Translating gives CASSLSAAYNEQFF. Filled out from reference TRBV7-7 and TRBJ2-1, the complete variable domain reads GAGVSQSPRYKVTKRGQDVTLRCDPISSHATLYWYQQALGQGPEFLTYFNYEAQPDKSGLPSDRFSAERPEGSISTLTIQRTEQRDSAMYRCASSLSAAYNEQFFGPGTRLTVL.

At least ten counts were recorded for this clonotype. The CDR3, as DNA: TGTGCCAGCAGCCCCTCCGCGGGGACTAGCGGGTATAATGAGCAGTTCTTC. Residues: CASSPSAGTSGYNEQFF. This sequence joins TRBV7-3 and TRBJ2-1; TRBD2 matches 12 bases. This CDR3 is 17 amino acids long. Trimming at V came to 5 bases and at J to 7 bases, leaving 12 bases not matched to a gene. CDR1 is SGHTA and CDR2 is FQGTGA in the germline V gene.

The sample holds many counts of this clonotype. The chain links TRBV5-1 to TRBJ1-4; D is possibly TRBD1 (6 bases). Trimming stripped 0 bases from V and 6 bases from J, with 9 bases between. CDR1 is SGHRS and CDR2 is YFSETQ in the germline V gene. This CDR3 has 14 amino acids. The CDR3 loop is CASSLDRVDEKLFF. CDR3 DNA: TGCGCCAGCAGCTTGGACAGGGTGGATGAAAAACTGTTTTTT. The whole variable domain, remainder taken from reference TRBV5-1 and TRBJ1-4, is KAGVTQTPRYLIKTRGQQVTLSCSPISGHRSVSWYQQTPGQGLQFLFEYFSETQRNKGNFPGRFSGRQFSNSRSEMNVSTLELGDSALYLCASSLDRVDEKLFFGSGTQLSVL.

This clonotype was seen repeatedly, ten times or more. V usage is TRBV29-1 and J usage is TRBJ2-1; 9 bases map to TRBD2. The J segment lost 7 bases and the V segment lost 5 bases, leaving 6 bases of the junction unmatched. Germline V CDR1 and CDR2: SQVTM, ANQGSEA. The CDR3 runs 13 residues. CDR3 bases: TGCAGCGTTTCTAGCGGGAATGGAAATGAGCAGTTCTTC. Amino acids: CSVSSGNGNEQFF.

CDR3 nucleotide sequence: TGTGCCTGGAGTGTAGGACAGGGATCCTATGGCTACACCTTC. Its protein is CAWSVGQGSYGYTF. The chain employs TRBV30 and TRBJ1-2, with 8 bases aligning to TRBD1. Germline loops: CDR1 GTSNPN, CDR2 SVGIG (reference sequence). The V segment lost 0 bases and the J segment 4 bases; nucleotides outside the gene matches: 4. This CDR3 has 14 residues. The full variable domain, completed using reference TRBV30 and TRBJ1-2, is SQTIHQWPATLVQPVGSPLSLECTVEGTSNPNLYWYRQAAGRGLQLLFYSVGIGQISSEVPQNLSASRPQDRQFILSSKKLLLSDSGFYLCAWSVGQGSYGYTFGSGTRLTVV.

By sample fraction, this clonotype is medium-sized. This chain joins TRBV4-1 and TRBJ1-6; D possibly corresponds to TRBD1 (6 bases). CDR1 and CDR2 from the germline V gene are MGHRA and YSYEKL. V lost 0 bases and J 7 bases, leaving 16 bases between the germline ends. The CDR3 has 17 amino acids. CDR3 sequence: CASSQDQRGAQNSPLHF. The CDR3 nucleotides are TGCGCCAGCAGCCAAGATCAAAGGGGGGCGCAGAATTCACCCCTCCACTTT.

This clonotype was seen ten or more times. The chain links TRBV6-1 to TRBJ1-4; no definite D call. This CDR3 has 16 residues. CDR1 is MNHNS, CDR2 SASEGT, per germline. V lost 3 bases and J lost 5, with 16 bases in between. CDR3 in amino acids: CASSDHARGWNEKLFF. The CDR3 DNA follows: TGTGCCAGCAGTGATCACGCCCGCGGATGGAATGAAAAACTGTTTTTT.

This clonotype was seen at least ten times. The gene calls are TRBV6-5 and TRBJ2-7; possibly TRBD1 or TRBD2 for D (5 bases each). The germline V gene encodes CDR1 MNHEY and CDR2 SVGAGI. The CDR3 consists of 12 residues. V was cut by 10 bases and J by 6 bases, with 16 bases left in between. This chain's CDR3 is CAIGVIGGEQYF. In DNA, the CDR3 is TGTGCCATCGGGGTAATTGGGGGCGAGCAGTACTTC.

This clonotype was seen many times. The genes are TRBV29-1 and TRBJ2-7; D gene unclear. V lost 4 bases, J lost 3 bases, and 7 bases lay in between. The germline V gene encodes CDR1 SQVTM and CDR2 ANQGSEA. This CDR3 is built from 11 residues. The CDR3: CSVALNYEQYF. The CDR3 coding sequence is TGCAGCGTTGCCTTGAACTACGAGCAGTACTTC.

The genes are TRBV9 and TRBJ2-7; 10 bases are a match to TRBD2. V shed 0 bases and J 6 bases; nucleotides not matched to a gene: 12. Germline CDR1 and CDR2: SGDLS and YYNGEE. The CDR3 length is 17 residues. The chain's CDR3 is CASSVDPIGLAVSEQYF. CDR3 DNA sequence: TGTGCCAGCAGCGTAGATCCAATAGGACTAGCGGTTTCCGAGCAGTACTTC.

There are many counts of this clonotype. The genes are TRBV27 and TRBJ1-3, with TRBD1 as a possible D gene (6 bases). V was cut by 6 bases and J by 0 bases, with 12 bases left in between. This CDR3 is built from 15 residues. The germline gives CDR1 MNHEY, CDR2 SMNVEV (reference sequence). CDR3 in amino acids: CASRVGGPSGNTIYF. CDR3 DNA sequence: TGTGCCAGCAGGGTAGGGGGGCCCTCTGGAAACACCATATATTTT.

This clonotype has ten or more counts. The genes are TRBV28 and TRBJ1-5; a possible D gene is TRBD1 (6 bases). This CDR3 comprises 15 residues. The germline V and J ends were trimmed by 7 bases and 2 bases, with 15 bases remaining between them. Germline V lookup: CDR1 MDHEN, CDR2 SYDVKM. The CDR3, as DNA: TGTGCCAGCATCGGGGCGCGACAGGGCAATCAGCCCCAGCATTTT. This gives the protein CASIGARQGNQPQHF.

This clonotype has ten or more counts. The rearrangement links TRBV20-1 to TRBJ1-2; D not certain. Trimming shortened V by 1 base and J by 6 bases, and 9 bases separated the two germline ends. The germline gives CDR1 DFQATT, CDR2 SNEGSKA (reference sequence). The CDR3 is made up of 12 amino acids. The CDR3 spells CSARGQQNGYTF. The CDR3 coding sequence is TGCAGTGCTAGAGGTCAGCAAAATGGCTACACCTTC.

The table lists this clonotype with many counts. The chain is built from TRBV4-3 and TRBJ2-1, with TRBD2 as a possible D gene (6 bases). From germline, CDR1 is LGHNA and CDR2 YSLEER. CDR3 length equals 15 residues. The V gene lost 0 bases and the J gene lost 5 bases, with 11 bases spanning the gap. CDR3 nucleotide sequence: TGCGCCAGCAGCCAAGAGGGCGGAGGGGACAATGAGCAGTTCTTC. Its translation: CASSQEGGGDNEQFF.

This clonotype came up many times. The CDR3 is CSVVGQGAAGYTF. For the CDR3, the DNA is TGCAGCGTAGTAGGACAGGGCGCGGCGGGCTACACCTTC. The chain recombines TRBV29-1 with TRBJ1-2, with 8 bases fitting TRBD1. Per germline, CDR1 SQVTM and CDR2 ANQGSEA. Unmatched junction bases numbered 11, after V lost 6 bases and J lost 8 bases. This CDR3 spans 13 amino acids.

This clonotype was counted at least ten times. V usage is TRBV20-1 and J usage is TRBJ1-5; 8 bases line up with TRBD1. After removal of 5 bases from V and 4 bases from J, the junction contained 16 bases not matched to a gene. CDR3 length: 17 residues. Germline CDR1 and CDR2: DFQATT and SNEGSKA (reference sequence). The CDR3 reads CSASPLIQGGKNQPQHF. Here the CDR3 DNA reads TGCAGTGCTTCCCCACTGATACAGGGGGGTAAGAATCAGCCCCAGCATTTT.

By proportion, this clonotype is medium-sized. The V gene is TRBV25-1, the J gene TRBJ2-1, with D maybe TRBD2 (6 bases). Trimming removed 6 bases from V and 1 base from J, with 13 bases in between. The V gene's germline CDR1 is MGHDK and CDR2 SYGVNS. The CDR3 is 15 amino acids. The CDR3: CASSPGLTSYNEQFF. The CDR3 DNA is TGTGCCAGCAGCCCGGGACTGACATCCTACAATGAGCAGTTCTTC.

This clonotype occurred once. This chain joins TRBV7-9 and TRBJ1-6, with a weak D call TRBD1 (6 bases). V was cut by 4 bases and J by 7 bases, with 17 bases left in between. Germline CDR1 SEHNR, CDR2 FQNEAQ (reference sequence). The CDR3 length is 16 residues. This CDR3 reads CASSSRVGGWNSPLHF. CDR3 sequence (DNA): TGTGCCAGCAGCTCCCGGGTAGGGGGTTGGAATTCACCCCTCCACTTT. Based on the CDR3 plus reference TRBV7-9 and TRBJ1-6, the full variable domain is DTGVSQNPRHKITKRGQNVTFRCDPISEHNRLYWYRQTLGQGPEFLTYFQNEAQLEKSRLLSDRFSAERPKGSFSTLEIQRTEQGDSAMYLCASSSRVGGWNSPLHFGNGTRLTVT.

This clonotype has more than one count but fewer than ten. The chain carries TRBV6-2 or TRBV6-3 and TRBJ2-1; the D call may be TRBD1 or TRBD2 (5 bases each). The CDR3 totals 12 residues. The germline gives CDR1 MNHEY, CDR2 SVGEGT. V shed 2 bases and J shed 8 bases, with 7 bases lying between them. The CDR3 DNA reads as TGTGCCAGCAGTTACAGGGGAGATGAGCAGTTCTTC. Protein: CASSYRGDEQFF.

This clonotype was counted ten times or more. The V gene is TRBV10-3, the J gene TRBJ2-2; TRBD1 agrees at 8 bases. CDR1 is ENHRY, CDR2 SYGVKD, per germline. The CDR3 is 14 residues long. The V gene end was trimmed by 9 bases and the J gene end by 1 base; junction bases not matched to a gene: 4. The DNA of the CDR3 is TGTGCCATGACAGGGGCCGGGAACACCGGGGAGCTGTTTTTT. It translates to CAMTGAGNTGELFF.